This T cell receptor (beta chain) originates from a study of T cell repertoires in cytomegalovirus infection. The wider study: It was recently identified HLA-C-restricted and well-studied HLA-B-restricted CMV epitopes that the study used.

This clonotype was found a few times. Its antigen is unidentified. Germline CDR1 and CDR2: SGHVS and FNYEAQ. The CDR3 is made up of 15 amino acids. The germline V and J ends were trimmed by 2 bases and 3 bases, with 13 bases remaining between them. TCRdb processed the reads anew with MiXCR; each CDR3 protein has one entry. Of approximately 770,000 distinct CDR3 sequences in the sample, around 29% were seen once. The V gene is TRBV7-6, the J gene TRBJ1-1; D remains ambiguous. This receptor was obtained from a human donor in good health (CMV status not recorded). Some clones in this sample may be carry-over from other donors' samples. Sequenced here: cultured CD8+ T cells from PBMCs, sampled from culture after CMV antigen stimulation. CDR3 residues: CASSLYSPRDTEAFF. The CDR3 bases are TGTGCCAGCAGCTTATATAGCCCTAGGGACACTGAAGCTTTCTTT. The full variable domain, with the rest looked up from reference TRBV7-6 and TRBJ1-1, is GAGVSQSPRYKVTKRGQDVALRCDPISGHVSLYWYRQALGQGPEFLTYFNYEAQQDKSGLPNDRFSAERPEGSISTLTIQRTEQRDSAMYRCASSLYSPRDTEAFFGQGTRLTVV.